This TCR beta chain was profiled in a study of OX40 agonist ivuxolimab in advanced cancers. Study information: Patients were infused with ivuxolimab every 2 weeks at 0.01 to 10 mg/kg. Overall study results and limits: At 0.1 to 3.0 mg/kg, CD4+ and CD8+ blood T cells expanded clonally by week 6.

Assay: immunoSEQ multiplex PCR; the TCRdb copy retains only in-frame clones and omits some. The table records tens of thousands of clones, roughly 88% of them present only once. From germline, CDR1 is SGHVS and CDR2 FQNEAQ. The CDR3 covers 13 residues. V dropped 1 base and J dropped 3 bases, with 7 bases sitting between them. As to this clone: The antigen remains unidentified.

The starting material was CD4+ or CD8+ T cells sorted from blood, obtained in a trial of the OX40 agonist ivuxolimab. This TCR derives from an adult with an advanced solid tumor such as melanoma, head and neck, liver or kidney cancer. This rearrangement joins TRBV7-8 to TRBJ2-7; D is undetermined. The CDR3 DNA reads as TGTGCCAGCAGCTTAGAGGTCCACTACGAGCAGTACTTC. Residues: CASSLEVHYEQYF.